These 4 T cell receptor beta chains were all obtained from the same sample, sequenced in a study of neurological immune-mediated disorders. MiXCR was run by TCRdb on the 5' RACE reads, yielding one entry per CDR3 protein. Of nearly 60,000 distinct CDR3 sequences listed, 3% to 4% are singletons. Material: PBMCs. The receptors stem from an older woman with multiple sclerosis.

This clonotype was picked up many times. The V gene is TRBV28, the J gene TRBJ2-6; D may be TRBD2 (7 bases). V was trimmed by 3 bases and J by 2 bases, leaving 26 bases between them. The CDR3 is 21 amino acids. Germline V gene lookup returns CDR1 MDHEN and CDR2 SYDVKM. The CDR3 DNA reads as TGTGCCAGCAGTTTCGGGAGGTTTAGAACAGGGAAATCTACTGGGGCCAACGTCCTGACTTTC. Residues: CASSFGRFRTGKSTGANVLTF.

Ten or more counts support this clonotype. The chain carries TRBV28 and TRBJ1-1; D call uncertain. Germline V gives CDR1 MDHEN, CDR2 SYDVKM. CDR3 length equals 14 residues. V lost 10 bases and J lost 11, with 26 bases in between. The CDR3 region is CATLPTPPGREAFF. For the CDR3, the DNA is TGTGCCACCTTACCCACCCCCCCGGGCCGAGAGGCTTTCTTT.

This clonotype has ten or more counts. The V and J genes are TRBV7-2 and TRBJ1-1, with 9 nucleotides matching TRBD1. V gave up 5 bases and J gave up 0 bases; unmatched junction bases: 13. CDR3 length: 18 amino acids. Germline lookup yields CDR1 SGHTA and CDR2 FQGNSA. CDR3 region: CASSRYRGPLPMNTEAFF. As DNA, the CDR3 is TGTGCCAGCAGCCGTTACAGGGGGCCTTTACCCATGAACACTGAAGCTTTCTTT.

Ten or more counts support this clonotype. In nucleotides, the CDR3 is TGTGCCAGCAGGTCGGACCCTCACGGCACTGAAGCTTTCTTT. This codes for CASRSDPHGTEAFF. J is TRBJ1-1 and V is TRBV6-5; D is ambiguous. The V and J ends lost 6 bases and 4 bases respectively, with 15 bases between them. From germline, CDR1 is MNHEY and CDR2 SVGAGI. This CDR3 is built from 14 residues.